A single sample gave rise to the 21 T cell receptor beta chains below, sequenced in a study of T-cell reconstitution after alpha-beta-depleted transplantation in children. Preparation of the TCRbeta library involved a method that used unique molecular identifiers. Each CDR3 protein gets one entry after TCRdb re-called the PCR reads with MiXCR. The data contain 200,000 to 250,000 distinct CDR3 sequences, roughly 8.3% of them singletons. The sequencing here drew on PBMCs, mostly from graft donor cells, taken 360 days after TCRalphabeta/CD19-depleted stem cell transplant. These receptors came from a male patient aged 2-10 years who had a stem cell transplant for acute myeloid leukemia, so the T cells may come from the graft donor.

This chain connects TRBV4-1 to TRBJ2-3; D is ambiguous. CDR3 length: 12 residues. The germline V gene encodes CDR1 MGHRA and CDR2 YSYEKL. Trimming stripped 2 bases from V and 6 bases from J, with 6 bases between. The CDR3 sequence is CASSQRRDTQYF. The CDR3, as DNA: TGCGCCAGCAGCCAACGGCGGGATACGCAGTATTTT.

This clonotype was seen only a few times. The chain carries TRBV12-3 or TRBV12-4 and TRBJ2-1, with TRBD1 identical over 9 bases. Trimming at V came to 5 bases and at J to 15 bases, leaving 17 bases not matched to a gene. The CDR3 consists of 15 residues. The CDR3 reads CASSLPVMPGQGTFF. In DNA, the CDR3 is TGTGCCAGCAGTCTTCCCGTCATGCCGGGACAGGGAACGTTCTTC.

This clonotype was seen repeatedly, ten times or more. The genes are TRBV5-6 and TRBJ2-2, with 8 bases lining up with TRBD2. V lost 4 bases and J lost 5; bases outside the gene matches: 4. The CDR3 totals 14 residues. Germline assignment: CDR1 SGHDT and CDR2 YYEEEE. CDR3 protein: CASSPGLVTGELFF. CDR3 bases: TGTGCCAGCAGCCCGGGACTAGTTACCGGGGAGCTGTTTTTT.

This clonotype occurred many times. The chain employs TRBV5-1 and TRBJ2-2; D is ambiguous. The V end lost 4 bases, the J end lost 5 bases, and 6 bases lay between the germline ends. Per germline, CDR1 SGHRS and CDR2 YFSETQ. This CDR3 spans 12 amino acids. CDR3 in DNA: TGCGCCAGCAGCACTCATACCGGGGAGCTGTTTTTT. This gives the protein CASSTHTGELFF.

This clonotype was counted a few times. The chain combines TRBV20-1 with TRBJ2-3; no clear D. Trimming removed 6 bases from V and 0 bases from J, with 13 bases in between. Germline CDR1 reads DFQATT; CDR2 reads SNEGSKA (reference sequence). CDR3 length: 14 residues. CDR3 DNA sequence: TGCAGTGCCCCAAAGGCGGATAGCACAGATACGCAGTATTTT. It is translated as CSAPKADSTDTQYF.

The chain joins TRBV29-1 to TRBJ2-3, with D perhaps assigned TRBD1 or TRBD2 (6 bases each). Trimming removed 4 bases at V and 6 bases at J, with 11 bases between. There are 12 residues in the CDR3. Germline CDR1 is SQVTM and CDR2 is ANQGSEA. CDR3 loop: CSVGRGQDTQYF. The CDR3, as DNA: TGCAGCGTTGGCCGGGGGCAGGATACGCAGTATTTT.

This clonotype has at least ten counts. The CDR3 coding sequence is TGCAGCGTTTACTTGCCCCTAAACCAGTTCTTC. Translating gives CSVYLPLNQFF. The chain combines TRBV29-1 with TRBJ2-1; D call uncertain. In germline, CDR1 is SQVTM, CDR2 ANQGSEA. The CDR3 spans 11 residues. V lost 5 bases and J lost 13, with 15 bases in between.

The rearrangement uses TRBV12-3 or TRBV12-4 and TRBJ2-5, with D possibly TRBD2 on 7 matching bases. The V end was cut by 1 base, the J end by 13 bases, with 16 bases between. The CDR3 is made up of 13 amino acids. This CDR3 is CASSLGGGVYRYF. CDR3 sequence (DNA): TGTGCCAGCAGTTTAGGCGGGGGCGTCTATCGGTACTTC.

The sample holds many counts of this clonotype. The chain joins TRBV5-8 to TRBJ2-3; a possible D gene is TRBD1 (6 bases). The CDR3 is 13 amino acids. The V end was cut by 4 bases, the J end by 9 bases, with 15 bases between. Germline loops: CDR1 SGHTS, CDR2 YDEGEE. The CDR3 region has the DNA TGTGCCAGCAGCGGCTGGACAGAGGACACGCAGTATTTT. Translating it yields CASSGWTEDTQYF.

The V and J genes are TRBV10-3 and TRBJ2-5, with TRBD2 identical over 7 bases. The CDR3 is 13 residues long. With 5 bases clipped from V and 4 bases from J, the junction kept 4 bases outside the gene matches. Germline loops: CDR1 ENHRY, CDR2 SYGVKD. CDR3 amino acids: CAISPTSLETQYF. The CDR3 coding sequence is TGTGCCATCAGTCCGACTAGCCTAGAGACCCAGTACTTC.

CDR3 nucleotides: TGCGCCAGCAGCTGGGGACAGGCTTCTAATGAAAAACTGTTTTTT. Encoded protein: CASSWGQASNEKLFF. The chain is built from TRBV5-1 and TRBJ1-4; TRBD1 aligns across 8 bases. CDR1 is SGHRS and CDR2 is YFSETQ in the germline V gene. The V and J ends lost 3 bases and 3 bases, in that order; junction bases with no gene match: 4. This CDR3 region has 15 residues.

V gene TRBV5-1 combines with J gene TRBJ2-1; a possible D gene is TRBD2 (5 bases). This CDR3 spans 16 amino acids. V dropped 2 bases and J dropped 5 bases, with 17 bases sitting between them. Germline-derived CDR1 and CDR2 are SGHRS and YFSETQ. CDR3 loop: CASSFTLGRANNEQFF. The CDR3 DNA sequence: TGCGCCAGCAGCTTCACCCTAGGGCGGGCGAACAATGAGCAGTTCTTC.

The V gene is TRBV14, the J gene TRBJ2-5, with D possibly matching TRBD1 (6 bases). This CDR3 comprises 16 residues. Germline CDR1 SGHDN, CDR2 FVKESK. V was shortened by 1 base and J by 1 base, with 13 bases between the two germline ends. CDR3 sequence: CASSQVDRLGQETQYF. CDR3 sequence (DNA): TGTGCCAGCAGCCAAGTCGACAGGTTGGGCCAAGAGACCCAGTACTTC. Full variable domain (remainder filled in from reference TRBV14 and TRBJ2-5): EAGVTQFPSHSVIEKGQTVTLRCDPISGHDNLYWYRRVMGKEIKFLLHFVKESKQDESGMPNNRFLAERTGGTYSTLKVQPAELEDSGVYFCASSQVDRLGQETQYFGPGTRLLVL.

This clonotype was observed a handful of times. The rearrangement links TRBV12-3 or TRBV12-4 to TRBJ2-3; 10 bases are shared with TRBD2. The V and J ends lost 3 bases and 0 bases, in that order; junction bases with no gene match: 3. The CDR3 is 16 residues long. The DNA for the CDR3 is TGTGCCAGCAGTTTGGCTAGCGGGAGTAGCACAGATACGCAGTATTTT. Its protein product is CASSLASGSSTDTQYF.

This clonotype was counted only a few times. V usage is TRBV5-1 and J usage is TRBJ2-7, with D uncertain. Germline V gene data show CDR1 as SGHRS and CDR2 as YFSETQ. V gave up 0 bases and J gave up 3 bases, with 7 bases separating them. The CDR3 is made up of 13 amino acids. CDR3 in DNA: TGCGCCAGCAGCTTGGCTCCCGTCTACGAGCAGTACGTC. This translates into CASSLAPVYEQYV.

Many counts were recorded for this clonotype. The V call is TRBV6-1, the J call TRBJ2-2; perhaps TRBD2 as D (6 bases). V was cut by 6 bases and J by 2 bases, with 13 bases left in between. This CDR3 has 15 amino acids. Per the germline V gene, CDR1 is MNHNS and CDR2 is SASEGT. CDR3 in amino acids: CASRPHGTNTGELFF. CDR3 bases: TGTGCCAGCAGACCTCACGGGACTAACACCGGGGAGCTGTTTTTT.

This clonotype has just a few counts. The genes are TRBV29-1 and TRBJ2-7; weak D call: TRBD2 (5 bases). The CDR3 is made up of 12 amino acids. V shed 1 base and J shed 4 bases, with 8 bases lying between them. CDR1 and CDR2 (germline): SQVTM, ANQGSEA. DNA of the CDR3: TGCAGCGTTGAAGGACTAACATACGAGCAGTACTTC. The encoded protein is CSVEGLTYEQYF.

This chain joins TRBV15 and TRBJ2-6; 12 bases map to TRBD1. Trimming at V came to 0 bases and at J to 3 bases, leaving 15 bases not matched to a gene. The CDR3 has 22 amino acids. From germline, CDR1 is LNHNV and CDR2 YYDKDF (reference sequence). CDR3 region: CATSRDFVDGGTGGRGANVLTF. CDR3 bases: TGTGCCACCAGCAGAGATTTTGTTGATGGGGGGACAGGGGGCCGTGGGGCCAACGTCCTGACTTTC.

This clonotype was recorded many times. The chain employs TRBV4-1 and TRBJ1-5; D not certain. The CDR3 loop spans 15 amino acids. Trimming removed 0 bases from V and 0 bases from J, with 6 bases in between. Germline V gene lookup returns CDR1 MGHRA and CDR2 YSYEKL. The CDR3: CASSQEGDSNQPQHF. The CDR3 region has the DNA TGCGCCAGCAGCCAAGAAGGCGATAGCAATCAGCCCCAGCATTTT.

V and J are TRBV12-3 or TRBV12-4 and TRBJ2-2; 10 bases are a match to TRBD1. Losses at the gene ends were 5 bases for V and 1 base for J; bases not matched to a gene: 4. The CDR3 loop spans 16 amino acids. CDR3 amino acids: CASSPGQGENTGELFF. CDR3 coding DNA: TGTGCCAGCAGTCCTGGACAGGGGGAGAACACCGGGGAGCTGTTTTTT.

This clonotype was seen a few times. The rearrangement links TRBV20-1 to TRBJ1-6, with D unclear. From germline, CDR1 is DFQATT and CDR2 SNEGSKA (reference sequence). This CDR3 contains 15 residues. Between the trimmed V and J ends, which lost 0 bases and 7 bases, there was a span of 13 bases. The CDR3 is CSAREPTPTNSPLHF. The CDR3 DNA sequence: TGCAGTGCTAGAGAACCCACCCCGACGAATTCACCCCTCCACTTT.